These 15 T cell receptor beta chains came from one sample sequenced in a study of T cell responses to AZD1222 COVID-19 vaccine. The repertoire was sequenced with immunoSEQ multiplex PCR; TCRdb's copy has only in-frame clones and lacks some. The sample lists fewer than 110,000 clones; around 87% were seen once. Sequences were derived from peripheral blood, sampled on day 0 of AZD1222 vaccination. The source is an adult in good health.

The rearrangement joins TRBV4-2 to TRBJ2-5; 7 nucleotides agree with TRBD1. Germline loops: CDR1 LGHNA, CDR2 YNFKEQ. This CDR3 spans 15 amino acids. J lost 5 bases, V lost 0 bases, and 6 bases had no gene match. The CDR3 is CASSQERGPYETQYF. The CDR3, as DNA: TGTGCCAGCAGCCAAGAGAGGGGGCCTTACGAGACCCAGTACTTC.

The V call is TRBV7-2, the J call TRBJ1-2; D call uncertain. The CDR3 covers 12 residues. The V and J ends lost 2 bases and 4 bases respectively, with 5 bases between them. From germline, CDR1 is SGHTA and CDR2 FQGNSA. The CDR3 region has the DNA TGTGCCAGCAGCTTAACGGTCTATGGCTACACCTTC. Translating it yields CASSLTVYGYTF.

V is TRBV10-3 and J is TRBJ2-2; D is perhaps TRBD1 (6 bases). Trimming took off 8 bases at V and 2 bases at J, with 18 bases between the two ends. The CDR3 covers 16 residues. The germline CDR1 and CDR2 sequences are ENHRY and SYGVKD. The CDR3 nucleotides read TGTGCCATCCAAGAAGTTGGGACAAGTAACACCGGGGAGCTGTTTTTT. Protein: CAIQEVGTSNTGELFF.

This clone was seen only once. The CDR3: CASSREGGTEAFF. The CDR3 DNA follows: TGTGCCAGCAGCCGGGAGGGCGGCACTGAAGCTTTCTTT. The chain carries TRBV12-3 or TRBV12-4 and TRBJ1-1; D remains unclear. The CDR3 runs to 13 residues. The ends were cut back, 6 bases at V and 4 bases at J, with 12 bases in the middle.

The chain employs TRBV27 and TRBJ1-5; D is ambiguous. V gave up 0 bases and J gave up 6 bases, with 18 bases separating them. The CDR3 consists of 17 residues. Germline V gene sequence: CDR1 MNHEY, CDR2 SMNVEV (reference sequence). Written as DNA, the CDR3 is TGTGCCAGCAGTTTATCGAATTTCCCCCACATTCGTCAGCCCCAGCATTTT. It is translated as CASSLSNFPHIRQPQHF.

The V gene is TRBV7-3, the J gene TRBJ2-1; tentative D call: TRBD2 (5 bases). CDR1 SGHTA and CDR2 FQGTGA come from the germline V gene. CDR3 size: 15 residues. V dropped 5 bases and J dropped 0 bases, with 11 bases sitting between them. CDR3 sequence reads: CASSRSESSYNEQFF. For the CDR3, the DNA is TGTGCCAGCAGCCGTAGCGAGAGCTCCTACAATGAGCAGTTCTTC. The full variable domain, rest sourced from reference TRBV7-3 and TRBJ2-1, is GAGVSQTPSNKVTEKGKYVELRCDPISGHTALYWYRQSLGQGPEFLIYFQGTGAADDSGLPNDRFFAVRPEGSVSTLKIQRTERGDSAVYLCASSRSESSYNEQFFGPGTRLTVL.

The chain employs TRBV4-2 and TRBJ2-7; D tentatively fits TRBD1 or TRBD2 (5 bases each). Trimming pared 5 bases from V and 0 bases from J, leaving 14 bases between. From germline, CDR1 is LGHNA and CDR2 YNFKEQ. The CDR3 contains 15 residues. CDR3 sequence reads: CASSSGTQSSYEQYF. The DNA for the CDR3 is TGTGCCAGCAGCTCAGGGACCCAGAGCTCCTACGAGCAGTACTTC.

The table lists this clone with a few counts. The chain is built from TRBV14 and TRBJ2-7; D perhaps matches TRBD2 (6 bases). Trimming removed 4 bases at V and 9 bases at J, with 22 bases between. CDR3 length: 15 residues. In germline, CDR1 is SGHDN, CDR2 FVKESK. CDR3 nucleotides: TGTGCCAGCAGCCGGCCCGGGACTGACTTATTGGCGCAGTACTTC. Amino acids: CASSRPGTDLLAQYF.

The J gene is TRBJ1-2, the V gene TRBV27, with D uncertain. The CDR3 contains 15 residues. Germline assignment: CDR1 MNHEY and CDR2 SMNVEV (reference sequence). Trimming removed 4 bases at V and 4 bases at J, with 16 bases between. This chain's CDR3 is CASSSIPFESYGYTF. The CDR3, as DNA: TGTGCCAGCAGTTCCATCCCCTTTGAAAGCTATGGCTACACCTTC.

The chain uses TRBV7-2 and TRBJ2-7; 12 nucleotides align to TRBD2. This CDR3 contains 15 residues. From germline, CDR1 is SGHTA and CDR2 FQGNSA. Unmatched junction bases numbered 8, after V lost 6 bases and J lost 5 bases. CDR3 amino acids: CASSPRLAGAHEQYF. The CDR3, as DNA: TGTGCCAGCAGTCCAAGACTAGCGGGAGCCCACGAGCAGTACTTC.

J is TRBJ2-5 and V is TRBV12-3 or TRBV12-4, with 10 bases lining up with TRBD2. The CDR3 has 13 amino acids. The V and J ends lost 8 bases and 2 bases, in that order; junction bases with no gene match: 2. The CDR3: CASRAGGQETQYF. As DNA, the CDR3 is TGTGCCAGCCGAGCGGGGGGGCAAGAGACCCAGTACTTC.

This clone was seen a few times. This sequence joins TRBV7-2 and TRBJ1-2; 9 bases fit TRBD1. With V trimmed by 5 bases and J by 4 bases, 2 bases remained unmatched. The CDR3 sequence is 13 residues long. Germline values: CDR1 SGHTA, CDR2 FQGNSA. CDR3 amino acids: CASSKDRGYGYTF. CDR3 sequence (DNA): TGTGCCAGCAGCAAGGACAGGGGCTATGGCTACACCTTC. Full variable domain (outside the CDR3, taken from reference TRBV7-2 and TRBJ1-2): GAGVSQSPSNKVTEKGKDVELRCDPISGHTALYWYRQSLGQGLEFLIYFQGNSAPDKSGLPSDRFSAERTGGSVSTLTIQRTQQEDSAVYLCASSKDRGYGYTFGSGTRLTVV.

This clone was seen just once. This chain links TRBV5-3 with TRBJ1-5; D may be TRBD1 (5 bases). TRBV5-3 counts as an open reading frame of uncertain function. V was clipped by 4 bases and J by 4 bases, with 15 bases between them. There are 15 residues in the CDR3. The CDR3 DNA reads as TGTGCCAGAAGCCCCCCAATAAAGGGGAATCAGCCCCAGCATTTT. The encoded protein is CARSPPIKGNQPQHF.

This CDR3 reads CASSSTLNTEAFF. The CDR3 DNA follows: TGTGCCAGCAGCTCAACATTGAACACTGAAGCTTTCTTT. This chain connects TRBV11-2 to TRBJ1-1, with D uncertain. The germline gives CDR1 SGHAT, CDR2 FQNNGV. This CDR3 has 13 amino acids. Trimming stripped 4 bases from V and 0 bases from J, with 6 bases between.

The gene calls are TRBV3-1 (or the pseudogene TRBV3-2) and TRBJ2-1; D gene unclear. Trimming pared 3 bases from V and 7 bases from J, leaving 4 bases between. The CDR3 spans 11 residues. Per germline, CDR1 LGHDT and CDR2 YNNKEL (reference sequence). This chain's CDR3 is CASSHSNEQFF. CDR3 coding DNA: TGTGCCAGCAGCCACTCAAATGAGCAGTTCTTC.